This passage covers 23 T cell receptor beta chains from one sample sequenced in a study of T-cell reconstitution after alpha-beta-depleted transplantation in children. TCRbeta library construction was performed incorporating unique molecular identifiers. TCRdb reprocessed the PCR reads with MiXCR, giving one entry per CDR3 protein. The sample consists of more than 300,000 distinct CDR3 sequences, about 17% of them appearing once. The sequences come from PBMCs, mostly from graft donor cells, collected 360 days after TCRalphabeta/CD19-depleted stem cell transplant. The receptor source for this set is a male patient aged 2-15 years who had a stem cell transplant for acute lymphoblastic leukemia, so the T cells may come from the graft donor.

This clonotype has a count of ten or more. The gene calls are TRBV20-1 and TRBJ2-1; D unclear. The CDR3 is 13 amino acids. Between the trimmed V and J ends, which lost 6 bases and 2 bases, there was a span of 11 bases. Looked up from germline, CDR1 is DFQATT and CDR2 is SNEGSKA (reference sequence). CDR3 protein: CSAPFYTYNEQFF. The CDR3 DNA sequence: TGCAGTGCCCCTTTCTATACCTACAATGAGCAGTTCTTC.

This clonotype was seen ten or more times. V usage is TRBV24-1 and J usage is TRBJ2-3; D uncertain. V was cut by 2 bases and J by 1 base, with 12 bases left in between. Germline-derived CDR1 and CDR2 are KGHDR and SFDVKD. CDR3 length: 16 residues. CDR3 coding DNA: TGTGCCACCAGTGATTACCGTTGGACGGGCACAGATACGCAGTATTTT. It translates to CATSDYRWTGTDTQYF.

A few counts support this clonotype. This chain joins TRBV4-3 and TRBJ2-7; D perhaps matches TRBD2 (6 bases). The CDR3 has 15 residues. Per germline, CDR1 LGHNA and CDR2 YSLEER. The V end lost 2 bases, the J end lost 3 bases, and 14 bases lay between the germline ends. The CDR3 bases are TGCGCCAGCAGCCAAAGCAGGGTCGGGGGCTACGAGCAGTACTTC. This encodes CASSQSRVGGYEQYF.

The CDR3 nucleotides read TGTGCCAGCAGTGGCTCCGGGACAGGGCCTGGGGCCAACGTCCTGACTTTC. It yields the protein CASSGSGTGPGANVLTF. The chain carries TRBV6-1 and TRBJ2-6, with TRBD1 matching 9 bases. Per germline, CDR1 MNHNS and CDR2 SASEGT. V trimming: 4 bases; J trimming: 2 bases; junction bases outside the gene matches: 6. The CDR3 is 17 amino acids.

V gene TRBV6-1 combines with J gene TRBJ2-5, with TRBD1 as a possible D gene (5 bases). The CDR3 is 12 amino acids. V dropped 2 bases and J dropped 9 bases, with 10 bases sitting between them. Germline CDR1 is MNHNS and CDR2 is SASEGT. The CDR3 loop reads CASSERGTAQYF. The CDR3, as DNA: TGTGCCAGCAGTGAAAGGGGAACGGCCCAGTACTTC.

Only a few counts were recorded for this clonotype. Germline and junction disagree at one end, which may indicate a read error. The chain uses TRBV15 and TRBJ2-1, with no clear D. The CDR3 is made up of 12 amino acids. CDR1 and CDR2 from the germline V gene are LNHNV and YYDKDF (reference sequence). The CDR3 coding sequence is TGTGCCACCAACAGAGTGGGCAATGAGCAGTTCTTC. Protein: CATNRVGNEQFF. Using reference TRBV15 and TRBJ2-1 for the parts outside the CDR3, the full variable domain is DAMVIQNPRYQVTQFGKPVTLSCSQTLNHNVMYWYQQKSSQAPKLLFHYYDKDFNNEADTPDNFQSRRPNTSFCFLDIRSPGLGDTAMYLCATNRVGNEQFFGPGTRLTVL.

CDR3 residues: CSAQTPTGDQPQHF. Written as DNA, the CDR3 is TGCAGTGCTCAGACTCCGACAGGGGATCAGCCCCAGCATTTT. The rearrangement joins TRBV20-1 to TRBJ1-5; 8 bases are a match to TRBD1. The germline V gene encodes CDR1 DFQATT and CDR2 SNEGSKA (reference sequence). V shed 5 bases and J 5 bases; nucleotides not matched to a gene: 8. The CDR3 length is 14 residues.

This clonotype appeared a few times. V is TRBV12-3 or TRBV12-4 and J is TRBJ2-1; TRBD2 matches 9 bases. V lost 3 bases to trimming and J lost 6 bases; unmatched junction nucleotides: 3. This CDR3 region has 14 residues. CDR3 sequence reads: CASSLVAGVNEQFF. The CDR3 DNA is TGTGCCAGCAGTTTGGTAGCGGGAGTCAATGAGCAGTTCTTC.

This clonotype was detected a few times. This chain joins TRBV28 and TRBJ2-3, with D possibly being TRBD1 (6 bases). The CDR3 is made up of 17 amino acids. Germline V lookup: CDR1 MDHEN, CDR2 SYDVKM. Trimming stripped 3 bases from V and 0 bases from J, with 16 bases between. CDR3 coding DNA: TGTGCCAGCAGTTTCCCGGCAGGGGCACCTAGCACAGATACGCAGTATTTT. It encodes CASSFPAGAPSTDTQYF.

The CDR3 loop is CSVEDAGQSRIYEQYF. DNA for the CDR3: TGCAGCGTTGAAGATGCAGGGCAATCGAGAATCTACGAGCAGTACTTC. The V and J genes are TRBV29-1 and TRBJ2-7, with D perhaps matching TRBD1 (5 bases). The V gene lost 0 bases and the J gene lost 3 bases, with 18 bases spanning the gap. Germline CDR1 is SQVTM and CDR2 is ANQGSEA. The CDR3 runs to 16 residues.

The V gene is TRBV7-2, the J gene TRBJ2-5, with 8 bases aligning to TRBD2. Looked up from germline, CDR1 is SGHTA and CDR2 is FQGNSA. V lost 5 bases, J lost 5 bases, and 10 bases stayed unmatched. The CDR3 spans 15 residues. The CDR3 nucleotides read TGTGCCAGCAGCCCGACTAGCGCAGAGGGGGAGACCCAGTACTTC. It specifies CASSPTSAEGETQYF.

A single count supports this clonotype. The chain combines TRBV5-1 with TRBJ2-7, with a tentative D call TRBD1 (5 bases). V was pared by 0 bases and J by 4 bases, with 17 bases between. The CDR3 is made up of 16 amino acids. Per the germline V gene, CDR1 is SGHRS and CDR2 is YFSETQ. CDR3 protein: CASSLGYSGRVYEQYF. The DNA for the CDR3 is TGCGCCAGCAGCTTGGGTTACTCCGGCAGGGTGTACGAGCAGTACTTC.

The rearrangement joins TRBV5-1 to TRBJ2-5; D might be TRBD2 (5 bases). Between the trimmed V and J ends, which lost 5 bases and 2 bases, there was a span of 10 bases. This CDR3 is 13 amino acids long. Germline CDR1 reads SGHRS; CDR2 reads YFSETQ. The CDR3 nucleotides are TGCGCCAGCAGGGAGGCCGAGCAAGAGACCCAGTACTTC. This translates into CASREAEQETQYF.

This clonotype was seen a handful of times. The chain has TRBV4-1 and TRBJ2-7, with 7 bases identical to TRBD2. V trimming: 2 bases; J trimming: 0 bases; junction bases outside the gene matches: 7. CDR1 and CDR2 (germline): MGHRA, YSYEKL. The CDR3 sequence is 16 residues long. The CDR3, as DNA: TGCGCCAGCAGCCAACCTGCTAGCGGAAGCTCCTACGAGCAGTACTTC. It is translated as CASSQPASGSSYEQYF.

The chain joins TRBV5-5 to TRBJ1-6, with D unclear. V dropped 2 bases and J dropped 2 bases, with 8 bases sitting between them. The germline V gene encodes CDR1 SGHKS and CDR2 YYEKEE (reference sequence). The CDR3 spans 15 residues. CDR3 amino acids: CASSFPDPYNSPLHF. The CDR3 coding sequence is TGTGCCAGCAGCTTCCCCGACCCCTATAATTCACCCCTCCACTTT. Full variable domain (missing parts from reference TRBV5-5 and TRBJ1-6): DAGVTQSPTHLIKTRGQQVTLRCSPISGHKSVSWYQQVLGQGPQFIFQYYEKEERGRGNFPDRFSARQFPNYSSELNVNALLLGDSALYLCASSFPDPYNSPLHFGNGTRLTVT.

The chain is built from TRBV20-1 and TRBJ2-1; TRBD2 aligns across 10 bases. CDR1 is DFQATT, CDR2 SNEGSKA, per germline (reference sequence). CDR3 length equals 18 residues. Trimming cost V 1 base and J 1 base; bases outside gene matches: 10. CDR3: CSARAGSGRAWSYNEQFF. In DNA form, the CDR3 reads TGCAGTGCTAGAGCGGGAAGCGGGAGGGCCTGGTCCTACAATGAGCAGTTCTTC.

The genes are TRBV15 and TRBJ2-3; 7 nucleotides line up with TRBD2. The CDR3 length is 17 residues. The junction had 17 bases not matched to a gene; V was cut back by 5 bases and J by 6 bases. The germline V gene has CDR1 LNHNV and CDR2 YYDKDF (reference sequence). The CDR3 here is CATSPLRGVWGMDTQYF. The CDR3 nucleotides are TGTGCCACCAGCCCACTACGGGGGGTATGGGGGATGGATACGCAGTATTTT.

This clonotype has a handful of counts. The chain recombines TRBV4-3 with TRBJ2-2, with 7 bases fitting TRBD2. Per the germline V gene, CDR1 is LGHNA and CDR2 is YSLEER. The J segment lost 4 bases and the V segment lost 0 bases, leaving 5 bases of the junction unmatched. The CDR3 has 16 residues. CDR3: CASSQEAGSRTGELFF. CDR3 sequence (DNA): TGCGCCAGCAGCCAAGAAGCGGGGTCCCGCACCGGGGAGCTGTTTTTT.

This sequence joins TRBV9 and TRBJ2-7, with D possibly being TRBD1 (6 bases). Trimming cost V 5 bases and J 3 bases, with 12 bases left between them. Germline loops: CDR1 SGDLS, CDR2 YYNGEE. CDR3 length: 13 residues. The CDR3 DNA reads TGTGCCAGCAGTCCCAAGGGGGTCTACGAGCAGTACTTC. Its protein product is CASSPKGVYEQYF.

The chain combines TRBV28 with TRBJ1-5; unclear D gene. Deletions cut 2 bases from V and 3 bases from J, with 11 bases between. The length of the CDR3 is 15 residues. Germline V gene data show CDR1 as MDHEN and CDR2 as SYDVKM. The CDR3 DNA reads as TGTGCCAGCAGTTTAGGAGGGAGGAACAATCAGCCCCAGCATTTT. This translates into CASSLGGRNNQPQHF. Drawing the rest from reference TRBV28 and TRBJ1-5, the complete variable domain is DVKVTQSSRYLVKRTGEKVFLECVQDMDHENMFWYRQDPGLGLRLIYFSYDVKMKEKGDIPEGYSVSREKKERFSLILESASTNQTSMYLCASSLGGRNNQPQHFGDGTRLSIL.

There are a few counts of this clonotype. The chain is built from TRBV5-1 and TRBJ2-2; no reliable D call. The V gene lost 5 bases and the J gene lost 3 bases, with 8 bases spanning the gap. The CDR3 loop spans 13 amino acids. Germline V lookup: CDR1 SGHRS, CDR2 YFSETQ. The CDR3 reads CASRGSDTGELFF. DNA for the CDR3: TGCGCCAGCAGGGGGTCGGACACCGGGGAGCTGTTTTTT.

The chain couples TRBV5-1 to TRBJ2-2; 8 nucleotides match TRBD2. Trimming took 6 bases from V and 3 from J; bases not matched to a gene: 7. Germline lookup yields CDR1 SGHRS and CDR2 YFSETQ. CDR3 length equals 15 residues. The CDR3 is CASTREGLDTGELFF. Written as DNA, the CDR3 is TGCGCCAGCACTCGGGAGGGCCTGGACACCGGGGAGCTGTTTTTT.

The rearrangement links TRBV12-3 or TRBV12-4 to TRBJ2-7; 7 bases agree with TRBD1. The ends lost 6 bases at V and 4 bases at J; junction bases unmatched: 9. The CDR3 runs to 14 residues. The CDR3 loop is CASSPGQAPYEQYF. The CDR3 nucleotides are TGTGCCAGCAGCCCCGGACAGGCCCCTTACGAGCAGTACTTC.